This TCR beta chain was sequenced during a study of response to subunit inactivated influenza vaccine. Ten or more counts support this clonotype. What it recognizes is unknown. Using its own MiXCR run on the RT-PCR reads, TCRdb lists one record per CDR3 protein. The data contain 500,000 to 600,000 distinct CDR3 sequences, about 12% of them singletons. Study-level results: Each seasonal flu vaccination may recruit only limited new T cells, authors suggested.

The sequenced sample was PBMCs from blood, obtained on the day of vaccination. The receptor comes from a man aged 50 to 60 who received an inactivated influenza vaccine.

CDR3 sequence: CSDRGGGSYNEQFF. The DNA of the CDR3 is TGCAGCGACCGCGGGGGGGGCTCCTACAATGAGCAGTTCTTC. The V call is TRBV29-1, the J call TRBJ2-1; 9 bases fit TRBD2. V lost 7 bases, J lost 0 bases, and 4 bases stayed unmatched. The CDR3 has 14 residues. From germline, CDR1 is SQVTM and CDR2 ANQGSEA.